Below, one T cell receptor beta chain is given with its context. PCR involved 60 Vbeta and 13 Jbeta primers. Original processing notes: Roughly 10 million shared chains were among 65 million to 85 million unique TCR beta chains counted in a later analysis. The method was immunoSEQ multiplex PCR; TCRdb's version includes in-frame clones alone and lacks a portion of them. V and J calls and clone size are those listed in that table; D and trimming were worked out from the DNA. Of 150,000 to 250,000 clones detected, 65% to 85% appear once; the ten largest clones hold roughly 0.097%. Donors were ostensibly healthy at sampling, although undocumented immune exposures were probable. This CDR3 spans 17 amino acids. After removal of 0 bases from V and 2 bases from J, the junction contained 6 bases not matched to a gene. Per the germline V gene, CDR1 is LGHNA and CDR2 is YSLEER. This specimen belongs to a study of cytomegalovirus exposure and HLA in healthy donors.

This TCR was sampled from a boy aged 2 to 10 in good health and CMV-seronegative. The chain recombines TRBV4-3 with TRBJ2-1, with 8 bases that match TRBD2. Material for sequencing was PBMCs. The DNA for the CDR3 is TGCGCCAGCAGCCAAGATCGGTATAGCGGGACCTACAATGAGCAGTTCTTC. It yields the protein CASSQDRYSGTYNEQFF.